This T cell receptor beta chain was profiled in a study of human T cells and chemical hapten exposure. This CDR3 has 15 amino acids. Germline trimming cut 10 bases from V and 6 bases from J; bases unmatched to any gene: 15. TCRdb processed the RACE reads anew with MiXCR; each CDR3 protein has one entry. The sample has approximately 120,000 distinct CDR3 sequences; about a tenth are singletons. Time point defined: patch test 2, 6 weeks after DPC sensitization. Treatment given: therapeutic diphenylcyclopropenone sensitization with weekly scalp DPC. Many counts were recorded for this clonotype. The sequence came from a woman in her forties with alopecia areata. Some clones in this sample may be carry-over from other donors' samples. This specimen was whole blood, taken in connection with sensitization to the hapten diphenylcyclopropenone (DPC). The chain carries TRBV12-3 or TRBV12-4 and TRBJ2-1, with 7 positions matching TRBD1. Here the CDR3 DNA reads TGTGCCACCCAAGAGGGACAGTCCTTTTCCAATGAGCAGTTCTTC. Protein sequence: CATQEGQSFSNEQFF.